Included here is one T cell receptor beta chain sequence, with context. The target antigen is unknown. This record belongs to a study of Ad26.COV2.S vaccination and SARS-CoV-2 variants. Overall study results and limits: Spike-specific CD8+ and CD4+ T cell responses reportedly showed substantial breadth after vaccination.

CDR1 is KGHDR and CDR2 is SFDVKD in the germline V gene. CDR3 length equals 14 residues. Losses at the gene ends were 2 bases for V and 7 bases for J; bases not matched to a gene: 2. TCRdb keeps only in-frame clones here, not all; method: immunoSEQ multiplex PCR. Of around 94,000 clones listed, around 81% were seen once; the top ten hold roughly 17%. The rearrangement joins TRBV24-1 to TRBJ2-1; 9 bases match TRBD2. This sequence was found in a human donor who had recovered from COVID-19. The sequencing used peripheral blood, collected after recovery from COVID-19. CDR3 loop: CATSDSSGANEQFF. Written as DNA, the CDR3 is TGTGCCACCAGTGATTCTAGCGGGGCGAATGAGCAGTTCTTC.